The 21 T cell receptor beta chains presented below share a single source sample, sequenced in a study of a mutant IDH1 vaccine in newly diagnosed glioma (dated by TCRdb to the early 2020s). These TCRs are of unknown antigen specificity. The library was made by the immunoSEQ multiplex PCR assay. Imported from immuneACCESS, the table was reduced by TCRdb to in-frame sequences with V and J called. These copies leave out some clones; in studies compared against another copy, an unresolved V gene accounts for under half, and the cause of the remainder is not known. The sample table records 25,000 to 40,000 clones; 81% of these occur just once. The leading ten clones occupy approximately 15% of the sample. Sample time point, as interpreted from the label and publication: week 35, safety follow-up. A 20-mer mutant IDH1 peptide at 300 micrograms in Montanide made up each vaccine dose, which was injected subcutaneously together with topical imiquimod.

Sequenced material: PBMCs, taken from a glioma patient whose treatment included an IDH1 peptide vaccine. The receptors stem from a man aged 25-40 years with glioma.

The rearrangement links TRBV7-6 to TRBJ2-5, with D possibly matching TRBD2 (6 bases). Looked up from germline, CDR1 is SGHVS and CDR2 is FNYEAQ. The V end was cut by 5 bases, the J end by 5 bases, with 12 bases between. The CDR3 spans 13 residues. In DNA form, the CDR3 reads TGTGCCAGCAGCCCGACTAGTCACGAGACCCAGTACTTC. Protein sequence: CASSPTSHETQYF. The variable domain in full, with the rest retrieved from reference TRBV7-6 and TRBJ2-5, is GAGVSQSPRYKVTKRGQDVALRCDPISGHVSLYWYRQALGQGPEFLTYFNYEAQQDKSGLPNDRFSAERPEGSISTLTIQRTEQRDSAMYRCASSPTSHETQYFGPGTRLLVL.

The gene calls are TRBV29-1 and TRBJ1-4; no definite D call. V was trimmed by 3 bases and J by 8 bases, leaving 10 bases between them. The CDR3 has 12 residues. The germline gives CDR1 SQVTM, CDR2 ANQGSEA. Written as DNA, the CDR3 is TGCAGCGTTGAGTTAGGTGGGGAAAAACTGTTTTTT. It specifies CSVELGGEKLFF.

The genes are TRBV20-1 and TRBJ2-3, with D unclear. CDR3 length equals 11 residues. V lost 6 bases, J lost 8 bases, and 12 bases lay in between. Germline CDR1 is DFQATT and CDR2 is SNEGSKA (reference sequence). Here the CDR3 reads CSANLLGTQYF. The CDR3 bases are TGCAGTGCCAACCTATTAGGTACGCAGTATTTT.

The chain recombines TRBV29-1 with TRBJ2-2, with D hard to call. This CDR3 contains 13 residues. The germline gives CDR1 SQVTM, CDR2 ANQGSEA. Trimming shortened V by 0 bases and J by 5 bases, and 7 bases separated the two germline ends. The CDR3, as DNA: TGCAGCGTTGAAGATCAAGAGACCGGGGAGCTGTTTTTT. Translating gives CSVEDQETGELFF.

The chain has TRBV2 and TRBJ2-3; D is unclear. CDR3 length equals 17 residues. Trimming took 2 bases from V and 0 from J, leaving 15 bases between them. Per the germline V gene, CDR1 is SNHLY and CDR2 is FYNNEI. CDR3 residues: CASSERNRPISTDTQYF. The CDR3 DNA is TGTGCCAGCAGTGAACGGAATCGACCGATTAGCACAGATACGCAGTATTTT.

The genes are TRBV6-5 and TRBJ2-7, with 7 positions matching TRBD2. Germline V CDR1 and CDR2: MNHEY, SVGAGI. The trim removed 4 bases at V and 2 bases at J, leaving 11 bases unmatched. The CDR3 is 16 amino acids. The CDR3 DNA is TGTGCCAGCAGTTCCCGAGGGGCGGGAGTAACCTACGAGCAGTACTTC. It specifies CASSSRGAGVTYEQYF.

CDR3 in DNA: TGTGCCAGCAGTGTTTCCAGTAAGGCCAACGTCCTGACTTTC. It specifies CASSVSSKANVLTF. This rearrangement joins TRBV25-1 to TRBJ2-6; D unresolved. The germline V gene has CDR1 MGHDK and CDR2 SYGVNS. CDR3 length: 14 residues. Trimming shortened V by 4 bases and J by 6 bases, and 10 bases separated the two germline ends.

This clone is medium-sized by share. The chain uses TRBV13 and TRBJ2-7; D is unresolved. CDR1 and CDR2 (germline): PRHDT, FYEKMQ (reference sequence). Deletions cut 0 bases from V and 5 bases from J, with 8 bases between. This CDR3 region has 13 residues. The CDR3 DNA sequence: TGTGCCAGCAGCTTAGGGGACCAGAACGAGCAGTACTTC. This translates into CASSLGDQNEQYF.

V and J are TRBV29-1 and TRBJ2-7; D possibly corresponds to TRBD1 (6 bases). The CDR3 has 16 residues. V was clipped by 4 bases and J by 0 bases, with 19 bases between them. Looked up from germline, CDR1 is SQVTM and CDR2 is ANQGSEA. The CDR3 DNA reads as TGCAGCGTTGGGGGCGGAAACCAACAGGGCTCCTACGAGCAGTACTTC. Protein: CSVGGGNQQGSYEQYF.

CDR3 DNA: TGTGCTAGTGGCCCTGTGGGACTAGCGGGAGAGACCCAGTACTTC. Translating gives CASGPVGLAGETQYF. The chain couples TRBV12-5 to TRBJ2-5, with 12 bases fitting TRBD2. This CDR3 region has 15 residues. V was clipped by 6 bases and J by 4 bases; unmatched bases: 6. Germline CDR1 reads LGHNT; CDR2 reads FRNRAP.

The chain carries TRBV10-3 and TRBJ1-1; tentative D call: TRBD1 (6 bases). Germline loops: CDR1 ENHRY, CDR2 SYGVKD. The CDR3 has 17 residues. V was pared by 7 bases and J by 0 bases, with 21 bases between. CDR3 sequence reads: CAIKGGGYRSMNTEAFF. CDR3 bases: TGTGCCATCAAAGGGGGAGGGTACCGTAGCATGAACACTGAAGCTTTCTTT.

The V gene is TRBV5-4, the J gene TRBJ1-3; D remains unclear. The CDR3 contains 15 residues. The ends were cut back, 2 bases at V and 4 bases at J, with 13 bases in the middle. Germline values: CDR1 SGHNT, CDR2 YYREEE (reference sequence). The CDR3 DNA is TGTGCCAGCAGCTTTGCCGGCGCGCTCGGAAACACCATATATTTT. This sequence encodes CASSFAGALGNTIYF. The full variable domain, its missing parts supplied by reference TRBV5-4 and TRBJ1-3, is ETGVTQSPTHLIKTRGQQVTLRCSSQSGHNTVSWYQQALGQGPQFIFQYYREEENGRGNFPPRFSGLQFPNYSSELNVNALELDDSALYLCASSFAGALGNTIYFGEGSWLTVV.

V is TRBV18 and J is TRBJ2-7, with D uncertain. Germline CDR1 reads KGHSH; CDR2 reads LQKENI. Between the trimmed V and J ends, which lost 3 bases and 0 bases, there was a span of 9 bases. The CDR3 contains 14 residues. The CDR3 here is CASSPDSNSYEQYF. In DNA form, the CDR3 reads TGTGCCAGCTCACCCGACTCGAACTCCTACGAGCAGTACTTC.

The V call is TRBV19, the J call TRBJ2-3; 11 nucleotides agree with TRBD2. Germline CDR1 reads LNHDA; CDR2 reads SQIVND (reference sequence). The V segment lost 4 bases and the J segment 0 bases; nucleotides outside the gene matches: 9. The CDR3 loop spans 18 amino acids. CDR3 sequence: CASSKGLAGLTSTDTQYF. CDR3 DNA sequence: TGTGCCAGTAGTAAAGGACTAGCGGGTCTAACTAGCACAGATACGCAGTATTTT.

This clone was picked up a small number of times. V gene TRBV11-2 combines with J gene TRBJ1-4; maybe TRBD1 (5 bases). This CDR3 region has 11 residues. The V gene's germline CDR1 is SGHAT and CDR2 FQNNGV. The V and J ends lost 5 bases and 16 bases respectively, with 14 bases between them. The CDR3 coding sequence is TGTGCCAGCAGCCGGGACTCCACTGGGTTTTTT. Its translation is CASSRDSTGFF. The entire variable domain, with the rest obtained from reference TRBV11-2 and TRBJ1-4, is as follows: EAGVAQSPRYKIIEKRQSVAFWCNPISGHATLYWYQQILGQGPKLLIQFQNNGVVDDSQLPKDRFSAERLKGVDSTLKIQPAKLEDSAVYLCASSRDSTGFFGSGTQLSVL.

CDR3 loop: CAWSVSLAGGQRRNTGELFF. The CDR3 DNA sequence: TGTGCCTGGAGTGTTAGTCTAGCGGGAGGACAGCGCCGGAACACCGGGGAGCTGTTTTTT. This chain uses TRBV30 with TRBJ2-2, with 11 bases matching TRBD2. With V trimmed by 0 bases and J by 1 base, 13 bases remained unmatched. Germline assignment: CDR1 GTSNPN and CDR2 SVGIG (reference sequence). The CDR3 length is 20 residues.

This clone was counted only a few times. This chain links TRBV14 with TRBJ1-1; 7 nucleotides match TRBD1. J gave up 4 bases and V 4 bases, and 18 bases lay outside the gene matches. CDR1 SGHDN and CDR2 FVKESK come from the germline V gene. The CDR3 length is 18 residues. The CDR3 spells CASSRLIRDSLDLTEAFF. CDR3 nucleotide sequence: TGTGCCAGCAGCCGGCTGATCCGGGACAGCCTAGACCTCACTGAAGCTTTCTTT.

The V and J genes are TRBV7-6 and TRBJ2-1, with 9 bases aligning to TRBD2. The CDR3 consists of 15 residues. The V gene end was trimmed by 1 base and the J gene end by 9 bases; junction bases not matched to a gene: 7. Germline V CDR1 and CDR2: SGHVS, FNYEAQ. In nucleotides, the CDR3 is TGTGCCAGCAGCTTAGAGGCGGGAGGGCCAGGTGAGCAGTTCTTC. Translated, it gives CASSLEAGGPGEQFF.

The chain couples TRBV7-8 to TRBJ1-4; TRBD1 is a possible D gene (6 bases). The V end lost 5 bases, the J end lost 11 bases, and 18 bases lay between the germline ends. The CDR3 spans 14 residues. Germline values: CDR1 SGHVS, CDR2 FQNEAQ. DNA of the CDR3: TGTGCCAGCAGCCGAGGGGACATTGCGGATAAACTGTTTTTT. Protein sequence: CASSRGDIADKLFF. Based on the CDR3 plus reference TRBV7-8 and TRBJ1-4, the full variable domain is GAGVSQSPRYKVAKRGQDVALRCDPISGHVSLFWYQQALGQGPEFLTYFQNEAQLDKSGLPSDRFFAERPEGSVSTLKIQRTQQEDSAVYLCASSRGDIADKLFFGSGTQLSVL.

This clone has only a few counts. This chain uses TRBV7-8 with TRBJ1-5; D may be TRBD1 (6 bases). From germline, CDR1 is SGHVS and CDR2 FQNEAQ. This CDR3 has 16 amino acids. V was clipped by 5 bases and J by 2 bases, with 16 bases between them. CDR3 nucleotides: TGTGCCAGCAGCGCCCTCCCAGGGGATGGCAATCAGCCCCAGCATTTT. It codes for CASSALPGDGNQPQHF.

V and J are TRBV5-1 and TRBJ1-5; D is possibly TRBD1 (5 bases). CDR3 size: 15 residues. V lost 4 bases, J lost 1 base, and 12 bases lay in between. CDR1 is SGHRS, CDR2 YFSETQ, per germline. CDR3 DNA: TGCGCCAGCAGCCCCGGGACTTTGAGCAATCAGCCCCAGCATTTT. It is translated as CASSPGTLSNQPQHF.